This T cell receptor (beta chain) was observed in a study of metastatic and nonmetastatic thyroid tumors. Whole-study context: Blood and tumor or nodule tissue repertoires from malignant and benign thyroid patients were compared.

Findings and limits, study-wide: A significant increase in TCR beta diversity was reportedly seen in malignant thyroid tumors relative to benign nodules, in blood and tumor.

V dropped 0 bases and J dropped 0 bases, with 8 bases sitting between them. This CDR3 region has 15 residues. The V gene's germline CDR1 is MNHEY and CDR2 SVGEGT. Under the authors' procedure: A distant-metastasis classifier for papillary thyroid cancer was built using CDR3 differences across clinicopathological groups. TCRdb re-called clones via MiXCR from the PCR reads. These V and J calls originate from TCRdb's pipeline instead of the authors' own analysis. The data contain about 20,000 clones, around 15% of them seen just once; the ten biggest clones take up about 36%. Until they underwent thyroid surgery, no patient had received any treatment. This clone was detected ten times or more. Its antigen is undetermined.

Material: blood. This sequence originates from a female donor with papillary thyroid cancer or a benign thyroid nodule (not recorded which). Some clones in this sample may be carry-over from other donors' samples. The chain joins TRBV6-2 or TRBV6-3 to TRBJ2-5; no reliable D call. The CDR3 is CASSYSWGDQETQYF. The CDR3 nucleotides are TGTGCCAGCAGTTACTCGTGGGGTGACCAAGAGACCCAGTACTTC.